This T cell receptor (beta chain) originates from a study of beta chain features in type 1 diabetes. The V gene's germline CDR1 is SEHNR and CDR2 FQNEAQ (reference sequence). This CDR3 has 16 residues. V trimming: 5 bases; J trimming: 6 bases; junction bases outside the gene matches: 12. Remarks on this clone: Its specificity is unknown.

TCRB transcripts that were expressed got sequenced, as all of the isolated RNA had been reverse transcribed. The protocol was immunoSEQ multiplex PCR, while the TCRdb copy is restricted to in-frame clones and leaves out a portion. The sample yields fewer than 900,000 clones, 15% to 20% seen once. Findings and caveats of the study: Patients' naive, central memory and Treg TCRB repertoires seemed closer to one another than those of healthy donors. The study left unresolved whether HLA type influences TCRB rearrangement.

Sorted CD4+ subsets: naive, central memory, regulatory, stem cell-like memory (CD45RO/CCR7/CD25/CD127/CD95/CD27 panel). Purity exceeding 95% was reached by all sorted populations. The sequence was collected from a woman aged 18-30 years in good health. The sequencing sample was made of naive CD4+ T cells from blood. The chain combines TRBV7-9 with TRBJ2-5; 10 positions match TRBD1. The CDR3 here is CASSLVPGQGTQTQYF. The CDR3 DNA sequence: TGTGCCAGCAGCCTCGTTCCGGGACAGGGGACCCAGACCCAGTACTTC.